The 4 T cell receptor beta chains in this list originate from one sample, sequenced in a study of T cell responses to AZD1222 COVID-19 vaccine. Clones were read by immunoSEQ multiplex PCR, and TCRdb kept only the in-frame ones, dropping some. The data hold 200,000 or so clones, with about 94% observed a single time. Here the sequenced sample was peripheral blood, taken 28 days after the second AZD1222 dose. All receptors derive from an adult who received the AZD1222 COVID-19 vaccine.

This chain links TRBV9 with TRBJ1-2; TRBD1 agrees at 7 bases. This CDR3 contains 17 residues. Germline-derived CDR1 and CDR2 are SGDLS and YYNGEE. V lost 3 bases to trimming and J lost 0 bases; unmatched junction nucleotides: 11. CDR3 region: CASSGNFYGTANYGYTF. CDR3 in DNA: TGTGCCAGCAGCGGAAACTTTTATGGGACAGCTAACTATGGCTACACCTTC.

Worth noting for this clone: Other nucleotide sequences in the sample specify the same CDR3. The chain combines TRBV11-2 with TRBJ1-4; 9 bases line up with TRBD1. Germline lookup yields CDR1 SGHAT and CDR2 FQNNGV. CDR3 length equals 14 residues. Trimming cost V 3 bases and J 8 bases; bases outside gene matches: 4. Here the CDR3 reads CASSLGQGGEKLFF. The DNA of the CDR3 is TGTGCCAGCAGCTTGGGACAGGGCGGCGAAAAACTGTTTTTT.

V is TRBV19 and J is TRBJ1-3; TRBD1 aligns across 7 bases. Germline V gene data show CDR1 as LNHDA and CDR2 as SQIVND (reference sequence). Germline trimming cut 7 bases from V and 3 bases from J; bases unmatched to any gene: 9. The length of the CDR3 is 15 residues. The CDR3 is CASTEFRDSGNTIYF. The CDR3 DNA reads as TGTGCCAGTACTGAATTCCGGGACAGTGGAAACACCATATATTTT. The complete variable domain, with remaining parts taken from reference TRBV19 and TRBJ1-3, reads DGGITQSPKYLFRKEGQNVTLSCEQNLNHDAMYWYRQDPGQGLRLIYYSQIVNDFQKGDIAEGYSVSREKKESFPLTVTSAQKNPTAFYLCASTEFRDSGNTIYFGEGSWLTVV.

V and J are TRBV18 and TRBJ1-2; no clear D gene. CDR3 size: 12 residues. The germline gives CDR1 KGHSH, CDR2 LQKENI. Deletions cut 5 bases from V and 3 bases from J, with 7 bases between. The CDR3 loop is CASSARDYGYTF. CDR3 DNA: TGTGCCAGCTCAGCACGCGACTATGGCTACACCTTC. Drawing the rest from reference TRBV18 and TRBJ1-2, the complete variable domain is NAGVMQNPRHLVRRRGQEARLRCSPMKGHSHVYWYRQLPEEGLKFMVYLQKENIIDESGMPKERFSAEFPKEGPSILRIQQVVRGDSAAYFCASSARDYGYTFGSGTRLTVV.